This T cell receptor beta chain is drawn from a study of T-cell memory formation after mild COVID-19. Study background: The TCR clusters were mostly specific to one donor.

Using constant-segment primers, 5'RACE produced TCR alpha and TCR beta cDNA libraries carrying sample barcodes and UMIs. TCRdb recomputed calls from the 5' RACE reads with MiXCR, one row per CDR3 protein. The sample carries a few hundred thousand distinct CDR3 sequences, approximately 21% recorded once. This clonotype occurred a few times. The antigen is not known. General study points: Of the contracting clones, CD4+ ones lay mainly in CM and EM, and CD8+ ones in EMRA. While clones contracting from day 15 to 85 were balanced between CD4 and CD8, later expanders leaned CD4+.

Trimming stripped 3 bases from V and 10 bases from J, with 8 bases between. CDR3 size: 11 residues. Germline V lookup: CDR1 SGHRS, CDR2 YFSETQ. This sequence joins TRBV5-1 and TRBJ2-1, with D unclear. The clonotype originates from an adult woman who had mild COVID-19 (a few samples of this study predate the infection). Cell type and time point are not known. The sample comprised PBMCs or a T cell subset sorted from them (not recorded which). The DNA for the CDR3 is TGCGCCAGCAGCTCCTCTTTAGAGCAGTTCTTC. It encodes CASSSSLEQFF.